This record concerns one T cell receptor beta chain sequence. In the study's own analysis: How many nucleated cells were present was estimated from reference gene primer amplification. Libraries were prepared by immunoSEQ multiplex PCR; TCRdb keeps only in-frame clonotypes and omits some of them. V, J and clone size are those of that table, while D and trimming were read from the DNA. The sample lists over 150,000 clones, 70% to 90% seen once, with roughly 1.9% in the top ten. The sample belongs to a study of blood T cell repertoires in COVID-19. At the level of the study: The study drew acute and convalescent COVID-19 samples from the United States, Italy and Spain. The cDNA or gDNA used as material had been derived from T cells, B-cell-depleted T cells, or PBMCs.

Trimming removed 4 bases from V and 3 bases from J; junction bases left unmatched: 4. The germline CDR1 and CDR2 sequences are LNHDA and SQIVND (reference sequence). This CDR3 has 15 residues. The V gene is TRBV19, the J gene TRBJ2-1; 9 nucleotides align to TRBD1. The sample consisted of peripheral blood. This TCR was sampled from a man aged 50-60 years who had recovered from COVID-19. The CDR3 DNA reads as TGTGCCAGTAGTACGACAGGGGGGGGCTACAATGAGCAGTTCTTC. Translating gives CASSTTGGGYNEQFF.